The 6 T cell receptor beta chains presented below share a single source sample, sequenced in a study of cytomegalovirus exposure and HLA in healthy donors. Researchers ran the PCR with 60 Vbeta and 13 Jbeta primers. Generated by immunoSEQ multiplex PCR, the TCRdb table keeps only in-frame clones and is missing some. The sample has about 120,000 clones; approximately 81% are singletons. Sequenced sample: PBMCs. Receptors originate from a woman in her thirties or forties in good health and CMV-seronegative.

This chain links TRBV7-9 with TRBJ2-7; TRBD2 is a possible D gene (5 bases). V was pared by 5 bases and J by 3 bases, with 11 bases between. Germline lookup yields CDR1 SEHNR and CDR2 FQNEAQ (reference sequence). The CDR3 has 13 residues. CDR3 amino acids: CASSLSRGYEQYF. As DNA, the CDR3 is TGTGCCAGCAGCCTTAGCCGGGGCTACGAGCAGTACTTC. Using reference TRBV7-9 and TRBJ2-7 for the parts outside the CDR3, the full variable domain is DTGVSQNPRHKITKRGQNVTFRCDPISEHNRLYWYRQTLGQGPEFLTYFQNEAQLEKSRLLSDRFSAERPKGSFSTLEIQRTEQGDSAMYLCASSLSRGYEQYFGPGTRLTVT.

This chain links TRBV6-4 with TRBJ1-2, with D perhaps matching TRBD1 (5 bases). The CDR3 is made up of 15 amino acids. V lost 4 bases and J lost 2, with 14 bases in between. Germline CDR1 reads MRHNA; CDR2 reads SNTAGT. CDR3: CASSGDSRANYGYTF. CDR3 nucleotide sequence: TGTGCCAGCAGTGGCGACAGCCGGGCGAACTATGGCTACACCTTC.

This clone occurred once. DNA of the CDR3: TGTGCCAGCAGTTCCCGGGATTTTCAAGCTTTCTTT. Residues: CASSSRDFQAFF. The chain uses TRBV6-5 and TRBJ1-1; D gene ambiguous. In germline, CDR1 is MNHEY, CDR2 SVGAGI. The CDR3 length is 12 residues. V was shortened by 4 bases and J by 9 bases, with 12 bases between the two germline ends.

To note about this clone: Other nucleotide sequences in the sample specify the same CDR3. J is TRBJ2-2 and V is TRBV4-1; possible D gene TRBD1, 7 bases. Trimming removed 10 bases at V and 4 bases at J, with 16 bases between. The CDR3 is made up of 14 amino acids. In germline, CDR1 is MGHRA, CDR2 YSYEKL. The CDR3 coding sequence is TGCGCCACCGCTACAGGGGACTCCACCGGGGAGCTGTTTTTT. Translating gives CATATGDSTGELFF.

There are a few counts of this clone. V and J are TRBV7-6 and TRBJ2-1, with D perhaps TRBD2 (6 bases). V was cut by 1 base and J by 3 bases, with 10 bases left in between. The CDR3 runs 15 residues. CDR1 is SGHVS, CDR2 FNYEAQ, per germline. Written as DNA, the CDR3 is TGTGCCAGCAGCTTAGTTTACGGGAGCTACAATGAGCAGTTCTTC. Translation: CASSLVYGSYNEQFF.

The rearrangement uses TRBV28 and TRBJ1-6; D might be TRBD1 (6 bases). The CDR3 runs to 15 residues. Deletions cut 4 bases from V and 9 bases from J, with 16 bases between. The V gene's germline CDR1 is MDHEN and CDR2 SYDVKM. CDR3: CASSSDSGLGSPLHF. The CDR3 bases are TGTGCCAGCAGTTCGGACAGTGGGCTCGGTTCACCCCTCCACTTT. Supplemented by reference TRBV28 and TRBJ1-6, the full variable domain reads DVKVTQSSRYLVKRTGEKVFLECVQDMDHENMFWYRQDPGLGLRLIYFSYDVKMKEKGDIPEGYSVSREKKERFSLILESASTNQTSMYLCASSSDSGLGSPLHFGNGTRLTVT.